These 4 T cell receptor beta chains came from one sample sequenced in a study of vaccination and CD4 T cells after COVID-19. These receptors lack a known antigen. CD4+ T cells that had been cultured provided DNA sequenced with the Oncomine TCR Beta short-read assay. TCRdb ran MiXCR on the PCR reads and lists one entry per CDR3 protein. This sample yields 10,000 to 15,000 distinct CDR3 sequences, of which approximately 60% are seen a single time; roughly an eighth belongs to the top ten. Treatment: roughly 10-day PBMC culture with coronavirus spike peptide pools or control peptides (ViraFEST assay). Sequenced: CD4+ T cells from blood, cultured in vitro. The source of these receptors is a human donor who had recovered from COVID-19.

The rearrangement joins TRBV19 to TRBJ2-1; D is unclear. V lost 1 base to trimming and J lost 7 bases, with 5 bases between them. CDR3 length: 12 amino acids. Germline CDR1 is LNHDA and CDR2 is SQIVND (reference sequence). This CDR3 is CASSIVGNEQFF. The DNA for the CDR3 is TGTGCCAGTAGTATAGTGGGGAATGAGCAGTTCTTC.

This chain links TRBV6-5 with TRBJ2-1; D unresolved. CDR3 length: 14 residues. V lost 0 bases to trimming and J lost 6 bases, with 9 bases between them. Germline loops: CDR1 MNHEY, CDR2 SVGAGI. Written as DNA, the CDR3 is TGTGCCAGCAGTTACTCGACCAGGACCAATGAGCAGTTCTTC. Translating gives CASSYSTRTNEQFF.

This clonotype has a single count. The J gene is TRBJ1-1, the V gene TRBV29-1; the D gene is possibly TRBD1 (6 bases). Germline lookup yields CDR1 SQVTM and CDR2 ANQGSEA. Between the trimmed V and J ends, which lost 2 bases and 2 bases, there was a span of 15 bases. This CDR3 is 15 amino acids long. The CDR3 protein is CSVEWGGAINTEAFF. DNA for the CDR3: TGCAGCGTTGAATGGGGGGGCGCAATCAACACTGAAGCTTTCTTT.

CDR3 region: CSARQGLNPYNEQFF. In DNA form, the CDR3 reads TGCAGTGCTAGACAAGGTCTTAACCCTTACAATGAGCAGTTCTTC. The chain recombines TRBV20-1 with TRBJ2-1; unclear D gene. This CDR3 is 15 amino acids long. Germline V gene sequence: CDR1 DFQATT, CDR2 SNEGSKA (reference sequence). The V end was cut by 2 bases, the J end by 4 bases, with 15 bases between.